A single sample gave rise to the 7 T cell receptor beta chains below, sequenced in a study of a mutant IDH1 vaccine in newly diagnosed glioma. These receptors lack a known antigen. Time point of the sample: week 47, end of study. In every dose of vaccine, 300 ug of mutant IDH1 20-mer peptide was given alongside topical imiquimod. The data were produced by immunoSEQ multiplex PCR, yet TCRdb's version contains in-frame clones alone and is incomplete. Of 45,000 to 55,000 clones in the sample, approximately 88% were seen once. Sequences were derived from PBMCs, sampled from a glioma patient whose treatment included an IDH1 peptide vaccine. Every receptor here comes from a woman aged 25-40 years with glioma. Some clones in this sample may be carry-over from other donors' samples.

The V and J genes are TRBV4-1 and TRBJ1-5; 7 bases line up with TRBD1. Germline lookup yields CDR1 MGHRA and CDR2 YSYEKL. V gave up 0 bases and J gave up 0 bases; unmatched junction bases: 8. The CDR3 spans 18 residues. The CDR3 DNA follows: TGCGCCAGCAGCCAAGATGAAAACAGGGGCGATAGCAATCAGCCCCAGCATTTT. This codes for CASSQDENRGDSNQPQHF.

The genes are TRBV6-1 and TRBJ2-2; 11 positions agree with TRBD1. The J segment lost 7 bases and the V segment lost 3 bases, leaving 10 bases of the junction unmatched. CDR1 and CDR2 (germline): MNHNS, SASEGT. The CDR3 length is 17 residues. The chain's CDR3 is CASSDAGTGGYSGELFF. The CDR3 DNA is TGTGCCAGCAGTGACGCCGGGACAGGGGGGTATAGCGGGGAGCTGTTTTTT.

The V gene is TRBV28, the J gene TRBJ1-5; 8 nucleotides agree with TRBD1. There are 16 residues in the CDR3. Germline CDR1 and CDR2: MDHEN and SYDVKM. Unmatched junction bases numbered 10, after V lost 3 bases and J lost 6 bases. CDR3 amino acids: CASSFQTGERSQPQHF. CDR3 coding DNA: TGTGCCAGCAGTTTCCAGACAGGGGAGAGGAGTCAGCCCCAGCATTTT.

The chain joins TRBV10-3 to TRBJ2-7, with 8 bases matching TRBD2. Germline values: CDR1 ENHRY, CDR2 SYGVKD. V lost 8 bases and J lost 1; bases outside the gene matches: 4. This CDR3 spans 13 amino acids. The CDR3 spells CAIGASGSYEQYF. CDR3 DNA: TGTGCCATCGGAGCTAGCGGGTCCTACGAGCAGTACTTC.

V gene TRBV19 combines with J gene TRBJ1-1, with a tentative D call TRBD1 (6 bases). The CDR3 extends over 15 amino acids. Between the trimmed V and J ends, which lost 5 bases and 5 bases, there was a span of 18 bases. Germline V gives CDR1 LNHDA, CDR2 SQIVND (reference sequence). The CDR3 DNA follows: TGTGCCAGTAGTTCCCCTACAGGGAAGTGGACTGAAGCTTTCTTT. It is translated as CASSSPTGKWTEAFF.

The chain links TRBV5-6 to TRBJ2-7, with 9 bases that match TRBD1. Per germline, CDR1 SGHDT and CDR2 YYEEEE. CDR3 size: 14 residues. V shed 4 bases and J 3 bases; nucleotides not matched to a gene: 5. CDR3 loop: CASSKGQGSYEQYF. CDR3 in DNA: TGTGCCAGCAGCAAGGGACAGGGTAGCTACGAGCAGTACTTC.

This clone was found once. V is TRBV28 and J is TRBJ1-1, with D unclear. Germline V CDR1 and CDR2: MDHEN, SYDVKM. The CDR3 loop spans 15 amino acids. Trimming pared 3 bases from V and 5 bases from J, leaving 16 bases between. The CDR3 is CASSLETLSGTEAFF. Written as DNA, the CDR3 is TGTGCCAGCAGTTTGGAGACCCTTTCGGGGACTGAAGCTTTCTTT.